These 17 T cell receptor beta chains originate from one sample sequenced in a study of T cell repertoires in cytomegalovirus infection. TCRdb ran MiXCR on the reads and lists one entry per CDR3 protein. The sample has about 260,000 distinct CDR3 sequences, roughly 10% seen once. Sequencing input: PBMCs. These TCRs come from a human donor in good health (CMV status not recorded). Some clones in this sample may be carry-over from other donors' samples.

This clonotype was counted ten times or more. This sequence joins TRBV12-3 or TRBV12-4 and TRBJ1-3; the D gene is possibly TRBD1 (6 bases). CDR3 length: 14 amino acids. V was clipped by 6 bases and J by 0 bases, with 9 bases between them. In nucleotides, the CDR3 is TGTGCCAGCAGCGCGGACAGCTCTGGAAACACCATATATTTT. Its protein product is CASSADSSGNTIYF.

This clonotype was detected many times. The gene calls are TRBV12-3 or TRBV12-4 and TRBJ1-2; 8 bases match TRBD1. Losses at the gene ends were 6 bases for V and 8 bases for J; bases not matched to a gene: 8. The length of the CDR3 is 13 residues. The CDR3 loop is CASSPDRVKGYTF. The CDR3 nucleotides read TGTGCCAGCAGCCCGGACAGGGTAAAGGGCTACACCTTC.

This clonotype has ten or more counts. The chain links TRBV7-2 to TRBJ2-7; D is ambiguous. The germline V and J ends were trimmed by 5 bases and 6 bases, with 20 bases remaining between them. This CDR3 has 15 amino acids. Germline V gene data show CDR1 as SGHTA and CDR2 as FQGNSA. As DNA, the CDR3 is TGTGCCAGCAGCCCCAGAGGCGGACCCGGTTTCGAGCAGTACTTC. This codes for CASSPRGGPGFEQYF.

The chain links TRBV27 to TRBJ2-3; 13 nucleotides align to TRBD2. In germline, CDR1 is MNHEY, CDR2 SMNVEV (reference sequence). There are 15 residues in the CDR3. With 6 bases clipped from V and 4 bases from J, the junction kept 4 bases outside the gene matches. The CDR3 region is CASRTSGRIADTQYF. CDR3 sequence (DNA): TGTGCCAGCAGGACTAGCGGGAGGATCGCAGATACGCAGTATTTT.

This clonotype has at least ten counts. The gene calls are TRBV7-8 and TRBJ1-2; possibly TRBD1 for D (6 bases). CDR1 and CDR2 from the germline V gene are SGHVS and FQNEAQ. This CDR3 has 17 residues. Trimming cost V 3 bases and J 7 bases, with 24 bases left between them. The CDR3 region is CASSLGRRRGRDLGYTF. DNA of the CDR3: TGTGCCAGCAGCTTGGGCCGCAGACGGGGGCGGGATCTTGGCTACACCTTC.

In this sample, this clonotype turned up a few times. The chain is built from TRBV5-1 and TRBJ2-5; either TRBD1 or TRBD2 may fit D (5 bases each). V lost 4 bases, J lost 4 bases, and 20 bases lay in between. Germline loops: CDR1 SGHRS, CDR2 YFSETQ. This CDR3 spans 16 amino acids. CDR3 sequence (DNA): TGCGCCAGCAGCCCCTCCTCTCGCCAGGGAGCAGAGACCCAGTACTTC. Residues: CASSPSSRQGAETQYF.

This clonotype came up many times. The genes are TRBV4-3 and TRBJ1-2; D is ambiguous. This CDR3 comprises 15 residues. V shed 0 bases and J shed 4 bases, with 12 bases lying between them. Germline loops: CDR1 LGHNA, CDR2 YSLEER. The CDR3 DNA is TGCGCCAGCAGCCAAGAAGGTGACACCGCCTATGGCTACACCTTC. It yields the protein CASSQEGDTAYGYTF.

This clonotype came up many times. This rearrangement joins TRBV28 to TRBJ2-7; 10 nucleotides agree with TRBD1. J lost 5 bases, V lost 8 bases, and 3 bases had no gene match. Germline V gene lookup returns CDR1 MDHEN and CDR2 SYDVKM. The CDR3 is 12 residues long. As DNA, the CDR3 is TGTGCCAGCGGGGACAGGGGTCACGAGCAGTACTTC. Amino acid sequence: CASGDRGHEQYF. The full variable domain, its missing parts supplied by reference TRBV28 and TRBJ2-7, is DVKVTQSSRYLVKRTGEKVFLECVQDMDHENMFWYRQDPGLGLRLIYFSYDVKMKEKGDIPEGYSVSREKKERFSLILESASTNQTSMYLCASGDRGHEQYFGPGTRLTVT.

This clonotype appeared many times. The chain combines TRBV7-2 with TRBJ1-6; 9 bases line up with TRBD1. This CDR3 has 17 amino acids. Germline V lookup: CDR1 SGHTA, CDR2 FQGNSA. The V and J ends lost 1 base and 1 base, in that order; junction bases with no gene match: 2. CDR3 loop: CASSLGQGGSYNSPLHF. CDR3 nucleotides: TGTGCCAGCAGCTTAGGACAGGGGGGGTCCTATAATTCACCCCTCCACTTT.

This clonotype was counted only a few times. The rearrangement joins TRBV18 to TRBJ1-5; no firm D call. Trimming left V 3 bases short and J 2 bases short, with 8 bases between. This CDR3 is 14 amino acids long. Germline CDR1 and CDR2: KGHSH and LQKENI. The CDR3 is CASSPAEGNQPQHF. The CDR3 DNA follows: TGTGCCAGCTCACCGGCGGAGGGCAATCAGCCCCAGCATTTT.

At least ten counts were recorded for this clonotype. The chain joins TRBV7-2 to TRBJ2-3; 7 bases match TRBD2. Germline V CDR1 and CDR2: SGHTA, FQGNSA. This CDR3 comprises 15 residues. V shed 1 base and J 7 bases; nucleotides not matched to a gene: 8. The CDR3 sequence is CASSLGTVTSHTQYF. The CDR3 coding sequence is TGTGCCAGCAGCTTAGGAACAGTGACTAGCCATACGCAGTATTTT.

This clonotype was detected ten times or more. This sequence joins TRBV7-7 and TRBJ2-5, with 7 bases identical to TRBD2. The CDR3 runs 15 residues. Germline V gives CDR1 SSHAT, CDR2 FNYEAQ (reference sequence). V lost 5 bases, J lost 3 bases, and 9 bases stayed unmatched. DNA for the CDR3: TGTGCCAGCAGCACCAGGACTAGAAGGAAAGAGACCCAGTACTTC. Protein: CASSTRTRRKETQYF.

This clonotype was recorded at least ten times. The chain combines TRBV20-1 with TRBJ2-2, with 7 bases identical to TRBD2. CDR3 length equals 16 residues. With 6 bases clipped from V and 4 bases from J, the junction kept 14 bases outside the gene matches. Germline CDR1 and CDR2: DFQATT and SNEGSKA (reference sequence). The CDR3 DNA reads TGCAGTGCCAAAGATTGGCGCGGGAGAGGCACCGGGGAGCTGTTTTTT. It codes for CSAKDWRGRGTGELFF.

V gene TRBV5-1 combines with J gene TRBJ1-2; perhaps TRBD1 as D (5 bases). This CDR3 is 15 amino acids long. The germline V gene has CDR1 SGHRS and CDR2 YFSETQ. The V and J ends lost 3 bases and 0 bases respectively, with 12 bases between them. The CDR3 spells CASSSDPTANYGYTF. As DNA, the CDR3 is TGCGCCAGCAGCTCGGACCCGACAGCTAACTATGGCTACACCTTC.

Ten or more counts support this clonotype. The chain recombines TRBV7-2 with TRBJ2-3, with D tentatively TRBD2 (7 bases). CDR1 and CDR2 from the germline V gene are SGHTA and FQGNSA. V lost 1 base and J 0 bases, leaving 11 bases between the germline ends. The length of the CDR3 is 16 residues. The CDR3 nucleotides are TGTGCCAGCAGCTTAGAGGGGGGGCGCAGCACAGATACGCAGTATTTT. Translated: CASSLEGGRSTDTQYF.

This clonotype was seen more than once but under ten times. The chain carries TRBV3-1 and TRBJ1-1; 10 bases are shared with TRBD1. In germline, CDR1 is LGHDT, CDR2 YNNKEL (reference sequence). The junction had 5 bases not matched to a gene; V was cut back by 0 bases and J by 1 base. The CDR3 has 17 residues. The CDR3 spells CASSQDDRGRGNTEAFF. The CDR3 DNA reads as TGTGCCAGCAGCCAAGACGACAGGGGGCGAGGGAACACTGAAGCTTTCTTT.

This clonotype was counted at least ten times. The gene calls are TRBV7-2 and TRBJ2-5; 11 nucleotides align to TRBD2. CDR3 length equals 14 residues. Germline V CDR1 and CDR2: SGHTA, FQGNSA. The ends lost 4 bases at V and 5 bases at J; junction bases unmatched: 3. DNA for the CDR3: TGTGCCAGCAGCTATAGCGGGGGGGTGGAGACCCAGTACTTC. Protein product: CASSYSGGVETQYF.